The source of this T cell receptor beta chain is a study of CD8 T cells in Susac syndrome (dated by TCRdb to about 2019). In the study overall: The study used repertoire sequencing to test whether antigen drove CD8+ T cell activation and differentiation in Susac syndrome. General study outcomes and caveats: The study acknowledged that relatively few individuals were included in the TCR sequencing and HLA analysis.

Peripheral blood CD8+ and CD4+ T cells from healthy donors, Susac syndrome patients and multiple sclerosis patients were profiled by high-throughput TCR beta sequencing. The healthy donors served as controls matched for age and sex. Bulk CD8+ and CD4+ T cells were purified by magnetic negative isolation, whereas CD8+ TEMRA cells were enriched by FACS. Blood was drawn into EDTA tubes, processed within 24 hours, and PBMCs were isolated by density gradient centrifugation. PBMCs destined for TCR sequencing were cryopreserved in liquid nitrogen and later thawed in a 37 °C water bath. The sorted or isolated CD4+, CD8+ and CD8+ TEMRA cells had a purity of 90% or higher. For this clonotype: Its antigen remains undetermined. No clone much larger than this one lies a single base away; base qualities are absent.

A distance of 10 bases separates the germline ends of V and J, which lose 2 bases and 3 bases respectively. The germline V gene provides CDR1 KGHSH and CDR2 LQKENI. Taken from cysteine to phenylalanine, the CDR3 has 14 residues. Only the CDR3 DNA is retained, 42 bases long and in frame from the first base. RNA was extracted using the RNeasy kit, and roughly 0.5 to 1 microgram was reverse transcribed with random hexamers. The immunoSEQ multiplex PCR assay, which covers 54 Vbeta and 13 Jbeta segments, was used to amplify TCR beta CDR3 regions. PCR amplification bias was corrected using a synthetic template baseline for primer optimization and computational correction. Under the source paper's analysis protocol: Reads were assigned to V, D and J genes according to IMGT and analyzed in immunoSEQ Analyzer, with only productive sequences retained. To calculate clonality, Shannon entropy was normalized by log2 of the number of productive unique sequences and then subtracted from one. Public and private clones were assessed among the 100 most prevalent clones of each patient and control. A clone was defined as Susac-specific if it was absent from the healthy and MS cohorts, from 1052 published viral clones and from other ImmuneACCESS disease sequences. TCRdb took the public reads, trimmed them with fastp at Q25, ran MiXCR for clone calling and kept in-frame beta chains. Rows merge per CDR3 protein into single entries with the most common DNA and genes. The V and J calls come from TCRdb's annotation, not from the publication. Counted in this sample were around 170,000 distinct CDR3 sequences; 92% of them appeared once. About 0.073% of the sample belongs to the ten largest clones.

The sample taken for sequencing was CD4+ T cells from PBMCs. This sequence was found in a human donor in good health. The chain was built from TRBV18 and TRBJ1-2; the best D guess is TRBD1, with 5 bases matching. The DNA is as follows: TGTGCCAGCTCACCAGTAGGGGAGGACTATGGCTACACCTTC. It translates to CASSPVGEDYGYTF.